The 12 T cell receptor beta chains presented below share a single source sample, sequenced in a study of T cells after posttransplantation cyclophosphamide. Busulfan-fludarabine conditioning, marrow transplant, and cyclophosphamide on days +3 and +4 were administered. Repertoires were generated with immunoSEQ multiplex PCR, while TCRdb's copy carries only in-frame clones and drops some. Found here are a few thousand clones, no singletons; the ten largest cover about 16%. Sample: PBMCs, taken after allogeneic stem cell transplant with posttransplant cyclophosphamide. All receptors come from a female patient younger than 45 who received an allogeneic stem cell transplant from an unrelated donor, was CMV-positive, and had acute and chronic GVHD. Some T cells here may be from the graft donor.

This clone came up many times. This chain joins TRBV5-4 and TRBJ1-1; TRBD1 might be the D (6 bases). The CDR3 contains 15 residues. Germline lookup yields CDR1 SGHNT and CDR2 YYREEE (reference sequence). The germline V and J ends were trimmed by 3 bases and 4 bases, with 16 bases remaining between them. The CDR3 sequence: CASSSPGTKSTEAFF. The CDR3 DNA reads as TGTGCCAGCAGCTCCCCCGGGACAAAATCCACTGAAGCTTTCTTT.

This clone was seen ten or more times. The rearrangement links TRBV9 to TRBJ2-1, with 7 bases lining up with TRBD2. V trimming: 0 bases; J trimming: 3 bases; junction bases outside the gene matches: 6. The CDR3 covers 16 residues. CDR1 and CDR2 from the germline V gene are SGDLS and YYNGEE. The CDR3 bases are TGTGCCAGCAGCGTAGGAAGCGGGATAGGCTACAATGAGCAGTTCTTC. Protein: CASSVGSGIGYNEQFF.

This clone was seen at least ten times. The rearrangement links TRBV4-1 to TRBJ2-7, with 9 bases that match TRBD1. V shed 4 bases, J shed 4 bases, and the junction held 8 bases outside the gene matches. In germline, CDR1 is MGHRA, CDR2 YSYEKL. The CDR3 covers 15 residues. CDR3 in amino acids: CASSLAGQGLYEQYF. DNA for the CDR3: TGCGCCAGCAGCCTTGCAGGACAGGGGTTGTACGAGCAGTACTTC.

This clone has just a few counts. The rearrangement uses TRBV9 and TRBJ2-2, with 11 positions matching TRBD2. J was trimmed by 6 bases and V by 4 bases; bases with no gene match: 8. The CDR3 spans 16 residues. The V gene's germline CDR1 is SGDLS and CDR2 YYNGEE. The CDR3 nucleotides are TGTGCCAGCAGCAACCTAGCGGGAGGATACGCCGGGGAGCTGTTTTTT. Translated: CASSNLAGGYAGELFF.

By share of the sample, this clone is medium-sized. CDR3 loop: CASRLGGSTEAFF. CDR3 nucleotide sequence: TGTGCCAGCAGACTCGGGGGAAGCACTGAAGCTTTCTTT. V and J are TRBV6-6 and TRBJ1-1; TRBD1 is a possible D gene (5 bases). CDR3 size: 13 residues. Trimming shortened V by 6 bases and J by 4 bases, and 12 bases separated the two germline ends. CDR1 is MNHNY, CDR2 SVGAGI, per germline (reference sequence).

This clone came up many times. The chain couples TRBV18 to TRBJ2-1; D possibly corresponds to TRBD2 (5 bases). Trimming took 3 bases from V and 3 from J, leaving 6 bases between them. Germline-derived CDR1 and CDR2 are KGHSH and LQKENI. The CDR3 is 13 amino acids. The DNA of the CDR3 is TGTGCCAGCTCACCCGAGGGCTACAATGAGCAGTTCTTC. This translates into CASSPEGYNEQFF. The whole variable domain, filled in from reference TRBV18 and TRBJ2-1, reads NAGVMQNPRHLVRRRGQEARLRCSPMKGHSHVYWYRQLPEEGLKFMVYLQKENIIDESGMPKERFSAEFPKEGPSILRIQQVVRGDSAAYFCASSPEGYNEQFFGPGTRLTVL.

This clone was observed many times. In DNA, the CDR3 is TGTGCCAGCAGCTTACCTCCCTCAATCACTAGCGGGAGGATTTATGAGCAGTTCTTC. Residues: CASSLPPSITSGRIYEQFF. The chain joins TRBV7-2 to TRBJ2-1; 12 bases agree with TRBD2. This CDR3 is 19 amino acids long. The germline gives CDR1 SGHTA, CDR2 FQGNSA. Germline trimming cut 2 bases from V and 8 bases from J; bases unmatched to any gene: 16.

This clone is labeled as medium-sized. J is TRBJ1-1 and V is TRBV5-5; D possibly corresponds to TRBD1 (5 bases). Between the trimmed V and J ends, which lost 2 bases and 0 bases, there was a span of 14 bases. The CDR3 length is 16 residues. Germline lookup yields CDR1 SGHKS and CDR2 YYEKEE (reference sequence). The CDR3 here is CASSLRGRSLNTEAFF. The CDR3, as DNA: TGTGCCAGCAGCTTAAGGGGCCGGTCCTTGAACACTGAAGCTTTCTTT.

This clone was seen repeatedly, ten times or more. The CDR3 loop reads CASSIGTGSYEQYF. CDR3 in DNA: TGTGCCAGCAGCATCGGGACAGGGTCTTACGAGCAGTACTTC. The rearrangement uses TRBV11-3 and TRBJ2-7, with 9 nucleotides matching TRBD1. Germline lookup yields CDR1 SGHNT and CDR2 YENEEA. V lost 5 bases and J lost 4; bases outside the gene matches: 6. This CDR3 spans 14 amino acids.

V and J are TRBV15 and TRBJ2-1, with 9 bases fitting TRBD1. CDR3 length: 14 residues. Germline CDR1 is LNHNV and CDR2 is YYDKDF (reference sequence). The V and J ends lost 8 bases and 8 bases, in that order; junction bases with no gene match: 10. The CDR3 region is CATFKMDRGDEQFF. The CDR3 region has the DNA TGTGCCACCTTCAAAATGGACAGGGGCGATGAGCAGTTCTTC.

In this sample, this clone turned up many times. The V call is TRBV9, the J call TRBJ1-1; 9 nucleotides align to TRBD1. CDR1 and CDR2 from the germline V gene are SGDLS and YYNGEE. The trim removed 0 bases at V and 11 bases at J, leaving 11 bases unmatched. This CDR3 has 15 residues. In DNA form, the CDR3 reads TGTGCCAGCAGCGTAGGAGGCCGGGACAGGGTTGGGGCTTTCTTT. Its protein is CASSVGGRDRVGAFF.

The genes are TRBV7-9 and TRBJ2-5; a possible D gene is TRBD2 (6 bases). The ends were cut back, 1 base at V and 11 bases at J, with 17 bases in the middle. The CDR3 sequence is 14 residues long. Germline CDR1 reads SEHNR; CDR2 reads FQNEAQ (reference sequence). The CDR3 reads CASSLGLGQEEQYF. CDR3 nucleotides: TGTGCCAGCAGCTTAGGACTAGGGCAGGAGGAGCAGTACTTC.